A selection of T cell receptor beta chains follows, all from one sample in a study of Ad26.COV2.S vaccination and SARS-CoV-2 variants. Some clones are missing from TCRdb's copy, which holds only in-frame ones; the method was immunoSEQ multiplex PCR. The table shows around 250,000 clones, with roughly 89% occurring only once. The source material was peripheral blood, sampled in a trial of Ad26.COV2.S vaccine versus placebo. These receptor sequences come from a person between 18 and 59 years old who received the Ad26.COV2.S COVID-19 vaccine or a placebo. The CDR3 runs from the conserved cysteine through the conserved F or W. D genes are given only for firm matches. Clone sizes are given selectively: once, few, many, or a class where the clone is expanded.

NA	NA	TRBJ1-2	TRBV7-2	CASRPGPLPNYGYTF	TGTGCCAGCAGACCCGGGCCCCTACCTAACTATGGCTACACCTTC
NA	NA	TRBJ2-3	TRBV3-1/TRBV3-2	CASSQDLGVGTDTQYF	TGTGCCAGCAGCCAAGACCTGGGGGTAGGAACAGATACGCAGTATTTT
NA	once	TRBJ1-2	TRBV29-1	CSVRDLMNTF	TGCAGCGTTCGTGATCTAATGAACACCTTC
NA	NA	TRBJ2-7	TRBV30	CAWSTGAYEQYF	TGTGCCTGGAGTACGGGAGCCTACGAGCAGTACTTC
NA	NA	TRBJ2-1	TRBV7-2	CASSLGRGDEQFF	TGTGCCAGCAGCTTAGGCAGGGGTGATGAGCAGTTCTTC
NA	NA	TRBJ1-1	TRBV12-3/TRBV12-4	CASKGLGNTEAFF	TGTGCCAGCAAGGGACTTGGGAACACTGAAGCTTTCTTT
TRBD1	NA	TRBJ1-3	TRBV4-3	CASSTGTGVRNTIYF	TGCGCCAGCAGCACCGGGACAGGGGTACGAAACACCATATATTTT
NA	NA	TRBJ2-5	TRBV7-2	CASSSRRARDGETQYF	TGTGCCAGCAGCTCCCGGCGTGCGAGGGATGGAGAGACCCAGTACTTC
TRBD1	NA	TRBJ2-3	TRBV5-1	CASSYLGRDRGRDTQYF	TGCGCCAGCAGCTACCTTGGCCGGGACAGGGGGCGAGATACGCAGTATTTT
TRBD2	NA	TRBJ2-6	TRBV18	CASSPQELATGANVLTF	TGTGCCAGCTCACCACAGGAACTAGCGACCGGGGCCAACGTCCTGACTTTC
NA	NA	TRBJ2-7	TRBV4-1	CASSQVQSYEQYF	TGCGCCAGCAGCCAAGTACAGTCCTACGAGCAGTACTTC
NA	once	TRBJ1-2	TRBV5-1	CASSFSQGAYGYTF	TGCGCCAGCAGCTTTTCACAGGGAGCCTATGGCTACACCTTC
NA	NA	TRBJ2-1	TRBV24-1	CATSDRAEQFF	TGTGCCACCAGTGATCGGGCTGAGCAGTTCTTC
NA	NA	TRBJ2-5	TRBV30	CAWSPSSETQYF	TGTGCCTGGAGTCCCTCCTCAGAGACCCAGTACTTC
NA	NA	TRBJ2-7	TRBV6-1	CASSEVRGPYEQYF	TGTGCCAGCAGTGAAGTCAGGGGCCCCTACGAGCAGTACTTC
NA	NA	TRBJ2-3	TRBV28	CASSSSSSTDTQYF	TGTGCCAGCAGTTCCAGTAGTAGCACAGATACGCAGTATTTT
TRBD1	NA	TRBJ1-5	TRBV27	CASSLGGQGTQPQHF	TGTGCCAGCAGTTTAGGAGGACAGGGGACTCAGCCCCAGCATTTT
NA	NA	TRBJ2-5	TRBV5-1	CASSLVGDRETQYF	TGCGCCAGCAGTCTGGTAGGGGATCGGGAGACCCAGTACTTC
TRBD1	NA	TRBJ2-3	TRBV5-4	CASSSGTGTDTQYF	TGTGCCAGCAGCTCGGGGACAGGGACAGATACGCAGTATTTT
NA	NA	TRBJ1-3	TRBV9	CASSVEGGSGNTIYF	TGTGCCAGCAGCGTAGAAGGGGGATCTGGAAACACCATATATTTT
NA	NA	TRBJ1-1	TRBV29-1	CSVGQMNTEAFF	TGCAGCGTTGGCCAGATGAACACTGAAGCTTTCTTT
TRBD2	NA	TRBJ2-1	TRBV9	CASSNPGLIHEQFF	TGTGCCAGCAGCAATCCGGGACTAATCCATGAGCAGTTCTTC
NA	NA	TRBJ1-2	TRBV19	CASARGLLWGYTF	TGTGCCAGCGCCCGGGGCCTGCTTTGGGGCTACACCTTC
NA	NA	TRBJ1-6	TRBV6-2/TRBV6-3	CASSYGAGANSPLHF	TGTGCCAGCAGTTACGGGGCAGGTGCCAATTCACCCCTCCACTTT
NA	NA	TRBJ1-1	TRBV9	CASSVEVGRTEAFF	TGTGCCAGCAGCGTAGAGGTGGGGAGGACTGAAGCTTTCTTT
TRBD2	NA	TRBJ2-1	TRBV3-1/TRBV3-2	CASSQAGLAGVLNEQFF	TGTGCCAGCAGCCAAGCAGGACTAGCGGGAGTATTAAATGAGCAGTTCTTC
NA	NA	TRBJ1-1	TRBV12-3/TRBV12-4	CALKKGGSTEAFF	TGTGCCCTAAAGAAAGGGGGGTCCACTGAAGCTTTCTTT
NA	NA	TRBJ2-5	TRBV20-1	CSASPGGETQYF	TGCAGTGCTAGTCCGGGTGGGGAGACCCAGTACTTC
NA	NA	TRBJ2-3	TRBV24-1	CATSGRSTDTQYF	TGTGCCACCAGTGGTCGAAGCACAGATACGCAGTATTTT
NA	once	TRBJ2-5	TRBV14	CASSPMTGKSETQYF	TGTGCCAGCAGCCCCATGACAGGAAAAAGCGAGACCCAGTACTTC
NA	NA	TRBJ1-2	TRBV6-5	CASSYSTGSGDGYTF	TGTGCCAGCAGTTACTCAACAGGGAGTGGGGATGGCTACACCTTC
NA	once	TRBJ2-3	TRBV14	CASSLLQGSSDTQYF	TGTGCCAGCAGCCTCCTACAGGGAAGCTCAGATACGCAGTATTTT
NA	NA	TRBJ1-2	TRBV7-2	CASSTYRAIDYGYTF	TGTGCCAGCAGCACGTACAGGGCAATCGACTATGGCTACACCTTC
TRBD1	NA	TRBJ1-4	TRBV9	CASKYRGEKLFF	TGTGCCAGCAAGTACAGGGGAGAAAAACTGTTTTTT
NA	NA	TRBJ1-2	TRBV7-9	CASSLQDRNYGYTF	TGTGCCAGCAGCTTGCAAGACAGGAACTATGGCTACACCTTC
TRBD2	NA	TRBJ2-5	TRBV6-2/TRBV6-3	CASSYALAGGTQYF	TGTGCCAGCAGTTACGCACTAGCGGGAGGGACCCAGTACTTC
TRBD2	NA	TRBJ2-1	TRBV27	CASSLGTSGSNEQFF	TGTGCCAGCAGTTTAGGGACTAGCGGGAGCAATGAGCAGTTCTTC
NA	once	TRBJ2-5	TRBV19	CASSPSQETQYF	TGTGCCAGTAGCCCCTCCCAAGAGACCCAGTACTTC
TRBD2	NA	TRBJ2-2	TRBV7-2	CASSYPSGANTGELFF	TGTGCCAGCAGCTACCCTAGCGGGGCGAACACCGGGGAGCTGTTTTTT
NA	NA	TRBJ1-1	TRBV3-1/TRBV3-2	CASSQVSGAEAFF	TGTGCCAGCAGCCAAGTGTCGGGAGCTGAAGCTTTCTTT
TRBD1	NA	TRBJ2-5	TRBV6-5	CASSSGTGLKTQYF	TGTGCCAGCAGTTCAGGGACAGGTTTAAAGACCCAGTACTTC
TRBD1	few	TRBJ1-6	TRBV7-3	CASSSGTGDSPLHF	TGTGCCAGCAGCTCCGGGACAGGGGATTCACCCCTCCACTTT
TRBD1	NA	TRBJ1-4	TRBV15	CATSKGQSEKLFF	TGTGCCACCAGCAAGGGACAGTCCGAAAAACTGTTTTTT
NA	few	TRBJ1-5	TRBV7-6	CASSLGGQPQHF	TGTGCCAGCAGCTTAGGCGGTCAGCCCCAGCATTTT
NA	NA	TRBJ2-1	TRBV7-9	CASSLGGAQFF	TGTGCCAGCAGCTTAGGGGGGGCTCAGTTCTTC
NA	NA	TRBJ1-4	TRBV25-1	CASSEDWGHNEKLFF	TGTGCCAGCAGTGAAGATTGGGGGCATAATGAAAAACTGTTTTTT
TRBD1	once	TRBJ2-7	TRBV4-1	CASSQVEGGGGEQYF	TGCGCCAGCAGCCAAGTTGAAGGGGGCGGAGGCGAGCAGTACTTC
TRBD2	NA	TRBJ2-1	TRBV7-3	CASRGTSGGQTYNEQFF	TGTGCCAGCAGGGGGACTAGCGGGGGCCAGACCTACAATGAGCAGTTCTTC
NA	NA	TRBJ1-2	TRBV6-6	CASSYSEGTGYGYTF	TGTGCCAGCAGTTACTCAGAAGGAACAGGCTATGGCTACACCTTC
NA	NA	TRBJ2-1	TRBV4-3	CASSQEQGGNEQFF	TGCGCCAGCAGCCAAGAGCAAGGCGGAAATGAGCAGTTCTTC